The rows below give T cell receptor beta chains drawn from one sample of a study of regulatory T cells in long-lasting Graves disease. TCRdb passed the multiplex PCR reads through MiXCR, listing each CDR3 protein once. The data contain 240,000 or so distinct CDR3 sequences, 20% of them seen just once; the ten biggest clones take up around 14%. Sequenced material: peripheral blood mononuclear cells (PBMCs), taken at new diagnosis, from a patient treated with antithyroid drugs. These receptors all stem from a female donor with Graves disease. Both conserved end residues are part of each CDR3. A D gene is named only where the DNA matches it firmly. Some rows have no size entry. The others give once, few or many, or a class for an expanded clone.

>TRBD2|many|TRBJ2-1|TRBV12-3/TRBV12-4
CASSLAGGIYEQFF
TGTGCCAGCAGTTTAGCGGGAGGGATCTATGAGCAGTTCTTC
>.|many|TRBJ2-3|TRBV3-1
CASSQGGSDTQYF
TGTGCCAGCAGCCAAGGAGGGTCAGATACGCAGTATTTT
>TRBD1|many|TRBJ2-5|TRBV20-1
CSARDLGTGHTTQYF
TGCAGTGCTAGAGATCTCGGGACAGGGCACACTACCCAGTACTTC
>TRBD2|many|TRBJ2-1|TRBV14
CASSQVPYSLAGDVDEQFF
TGTGCCAGCAGCCAAGTTCCGTATTCGCTAGCGGGAGACGTGGATGAGCAGTTCTTC
>TRBD1|many|TRBJ1-2|TRBV5-8
CASRRTGVNYGYTF
TGTGCCAGCAGGCGGACAGGGGTTAACTATGGCTACACCTTC
>.|many|TRBJ2-1|TRBV20-1
CSALAGQGTYNEQFF
TGCAGTGCTCTGGCCGGGCAGGGGACATACAATGAGCAGTTCTTC
>TRBD2|many|TRBJ2-1|TRBV2
CASRETSGRYNEQFF
TGTGCCAGCAGGGAGACTAGCGGGAGGTACAATGAGCAGTTCTTC
>.|many|TRBJ2-6|TRBV27
CASSLSVGSGANVLTF
TGTGCCAGCAGTTTATCCGTCGGTTCTGGGGCCAACGTCCTGACTTTC
>TRBD2|many|TRBJ2-1|TRBV12-3/TRBV12-4
CASSLLRTSGSFYNEQFF
TGTGCCAGCAGTTTACTTCGAACTAGCGGGAGCTTCTACAATGAGCAGTTCTTC
>.|many|TRBJ2-1|TRBV5-1
CASRALLSSYNEQFF
TGCGCCAGCAGGGCCCTTTTGAGCTCCTACAATGAGCAGTTCTTC
>.|many|TRBJ1-2|TRBV15
CATSRATGDGYTF
TGTGCCACCAGCAGAGCAACGGGGGATGGCTACACCTTC
>.|.|TRBJ1-5|TRBV20-1
CSASGHHSNRPQHF
TGCAGTGCTAGTGGACATCATAGCAATCGGCCCCAGCATTTT
>.|.|TRBJ2-1|TRBV4-3
CASSQSPQGPLNEQFF
TGCGCCAGCAGCCAAAGTCCCCAGGGACCCCTCAATGAGCAGTTCTTC
>.|many|TRBJ1-1|TRBV5-1
CASSWGRDTEAFF
TGCGCCAGCAGCTGGGGCAGGGACACTGAAGCTTTCTTT
>TRBD2|.|TRBJ2-7|TRBV11-2
CASSLGLTGVKDEQYF
TGTGCCAGCAGCTTGGGACTAACGGGAGTGAAGGACGAGCAGTACTTC
>.|many|TRBJ2-1|TRBV11-1
CASSHSEGAYNEQFF
TGTGCCAGCAGCCATAGCGAGGGGGCCTACAATGAGCAGTTCTTC
>TRBD1|many|TRBJ2-3|TRBV10-3
CATLPRGPTTDTQYF
TGTGCCACCTTACCGAGGGGGCCCACCACAGATACGCAGTATTTT
>TRBD1|.|TRBJ2-7|TRBV19
CASSSGLGQGADEQYF
TGTGCCAGTAGTAGCGGCTTGGGACAGGGGGCGGACGAGCAGTACTTC
>.|many|TRBJ1-6|TRBV27
CASSLIGGSSRNSPLHF
TGTGCCAGCAGTTTGATTGGGGGATCATCACGTAATTCACCCCTCCACTTT
>.|many|TRBJ2-3|TRBV6-2/TRBV6-3
CASSSGTPGADTQYF
TGTGCCAGCAGCTCTGGGACACCAGGGGCAGATACGCAGTATTTT
>.|many|TRBJ1-6|TRBV6-1
CASSEAQFSRTNSPLHF
TGTGCCAGCAGTGAAGCGCAATTCTCGCGGACTAATTCACCCCTCCACTTT
>TRBD2|many|TRBJ2-1|TRBV11-2
CASSLHLAGGTQFF
TGTGCCAGCAGCTTACATCTAGCGGGAGGCACACAGTTCTTC
>.|many|TRBJ2-3|TRBV15
CATSLQTRGGPGADTQYF
TGTGCCACCAGTCTCCAGACCCGCGGGGGCCCAGGGGCAGATACGCAGTATTTT
>TRBD2|.|TRBJ2-4|TRBV6-2/TRBV6-3
CASSKGTSGGAGLNIQYF
TGTGCCAGCAGTAAAGGGACTAGCGGGGGGGCTGGCTTAAACATTCAGTACTTC
>.|many|TRBJ1-6|TRBV7-2
CASSLARGAGSPLHF
TGTGCCAGCAGCTTAGCGCGAGGGGCAGGGTCACCCCTCCACTTT
>.|many|TRBJ2-5|TRBV11-2
CASSYTGSETQYF
TGTGCCAGCAGCTACACAGGGTCCGAGACCCAGTACTTC
>.|.|TRBJ1-1|TRBV9
CASSVSVGYANTEAFF
TGTGCCAGCAGCGTATCGGTGGGGTACGCGAACACTGAAGCTTTCTTT
>TRBD2|many|TRBJ2-7|TRBV20-1
CSARTAGGPDEQYF
TGCAGTGCTAGAACCGCGGGAGGGCCTGACGAGCAGTACTTC
>.|many|TRBJ1-1|TRBV5-1
CASSFSAVDSLNTEAFF
TGCGCCAGCAGCTTCTCGGCTGTGGACAGTTTGAACACTGAAGCTTTCTTT
>TRBD1|.|TRBJ1-4|TRBV14
CASSKGQVTTNEKLFF
TGTGCCAGCAGCAAGGGACAGGTGACAACTAATGAAAAACTGTTTTTT
>.|many|TRBJ2-4|TRBV4-1
CASSLIPGENIQYF
TGCGCCAGCAGCCTGATACCGGGCGAAAACATTCAGTACTTC
>.|many|TRBJ1-1|TRBV28
CASTDHGNPANTEAFF
TGTGCCAGCACCGATCATGGAAACCCAGCGAACACTGAAGCTTTCTTT
>TRBD2|few|TRBJ2-3|TRBV7-2
CASRLGLAGGTDTQYF
TGTGCCAGCCGCCTGGGCCTAGCGGGGGGCACAGATACGCAGTATTTT
>.|many|TRBJ2-5|TRBV20-1
CSASSGLGETQYF
TGCAGTGCTAGTTCTGGGTTGGGGGAGACCCAGTACTTC
>.|few|TRBJ1-3|TRBV12-3/TRBV12-4
CASSPTTGNTIYF
TGTGCCAGCAGCCCGACAACTGGAAACACCATATATTTT
>TRBD1|many|TRBJ2-7|TRBV6-1
CASSVRPGQGSYEQYF
TGTGCCAGCAGTGTACGTCCGGGACAGGGTTCCTACGAGCAGTACTTC
>TRBD2|many|TRBJ2-3|TRBV2
CASDLAGGADTQYF
TGTGCCAGCGACCTAGCGGGAGGTGCAGATACGCAGTATTTT
>.|.|TRBJ2-1|TRBV19
CASSRGRGPNEQFF
TGTGCCAGTAGTCGTGGACGCGGGCCCAATGAGCAGTTCTTC
>TRBD1|many|TRBJ2-7|TRBV20-1
CSARDRDRSPFSEQYF
TGCAGTGCCAGGGACAGGGATCGTTCCCCTTTCTCCGAGCAGTACTTC
>TRBD2|many|TRBJ2-1|TRBV11-3
CASSLRNGPGLAGVNEQFF
TGTGCCAGCAGCTTACGTAACGGGCCGGGACTAGCGGGCGTCAATGAGCAGTTCTTC
>.|many|TRBJ2-7|TRBV20-1
CSARGGQLPYEQYF
TGCAGTGCTAGGGGGGGACAGCTGCCCTACGAGCAGTACTTC
>.|many|TRBJ2-5|TRBV20-1
CSAPGAGDGTQYF
TGCAGTGCCCCGGGGGCAGGGGACGGGACCCAGTACTTC
>TRBD1|.|TRBJ1-5|TRBV19
CASSISGQAWPQHF
TGTGCCAGTAGTATTTCGGGACAGGCATGGCCCCAGCATTTT
>.|few|TRBJ1-2|TRBV28
CASSGGGQHHGYTF
TGTGCCAGCAGTGGGGGAGGACAGCACCATGGCTACACCTTC
>.|many|TRBJ2-3|TRBV24-1
CATSESGYQDTQYF
TGTGCCACCAGTGAGTCAGGGTACCAAGATACGCAGTATTTT
>.|few|TRBJ1-1|TRBV5-1
CASSPGLKGVAEAFF
TGCGCCAGCAGCCCGGGCCTTAAGGGGGTCGCTGAAGCTTTCTTT
>.|many|TRBJ1-2|TRBV20-1
CSASLRDGYGYTF
TGCAGTGCTAGCCTTCGGGACGGCTATGGCTACACCTTC